The 22 T cell receptor beta chains reported below all come from one sample, sequenced in a study of T cells in Graves' hyperthyroidism and ophthalmopathy. The TCR beta CDR3 regions underwent amplification using RNA transcripts as the source. Carried out on the TCR CDR3, a first-round RT-PCR used the HTBI primer set. TCRdb redid the calling of the multiplex PCR reads with MiXCR, one entry per CDR3 protein. In the table there are about 720,000 distinct CDR3 sequences, about a sixth of which are singletons. The source material was blood. The receptors originated from a young man with Graves' hyperthyroidism.

Many counts were recorded for this clonotype. The chain links TRBV30 to TRBJ1-2; possibly TRBD1 for D (6 bases). CDR3 length: 15 amino acids. V dropped 7 bases and J dropped 0 bases, with 18 bases sitting between them. Germline CDR1 is GTSNPN and CDR2 is SVGIG (reference sequence). The CDR3 DNA reads as TGTGCCTTAATAGTGGGGGCAGCCACTAACTATGGCTACACCTTC. Protein product: CALIVGAATNYGYTF. The complete variable domain, with remaining parts taken from reference TRBV30 and TRBJ1-2, reads SQTIHQWPATLVQPVGSPLSLECTVEGTSNPNLYWYRQAAGRGLQLLFYSVGIGQISSEVPQNLSASRPQDRQFILSSKKLLLSDSGFYLCALIVGAATNYGYTFGSGTRLTVV.

V is TRBV7-9 and J is TRBJ2-1, with a tentative D call TRBD2 (6 bases). V gave up 5 bases and J gave up 3 bases, with 17 bases separating them. Per the germline V gene, CDR1 is SEHNR and CDR2 is FQNEAQ (reference sequence). This CDR3 is 16 amino acids long. The CDR3 bases are TGTGCCAGCAGCGTCCGGGGTGCGGGGCTCTACAATGAGCAGTTCTTC. Its translation is CASSVRGAGLYNEQFF.

This clonotype was seen a few times. The chain joins TRBV6-1 to TRBJ1-2, with 9 bases aligning to TRBD1. Germline CDR1 MNHNS, CDR2 SASEGT. J lost 3 bases, V lost 9 bases, and 5 bases had no gene match. There are 13 residues in the CDR3. CDR3 sequence (DNA): TGTGCCAGTACTAGACAGGGGGACTATGGCTACACCTTC. This codes for CASTRQGDYGYTF.

This clonotype was observed many times. The chain has TRBV27 and TRBJ1-1; D is unresolved. From germline, CDR1 is MNHEY and CDR2 SMNVEV (reference sequence). CDR3 length equals 15 residues. V was clipped by 3 bases and J by 12 bases, with 23 bases between them. CDR3 residues: CASSLGYVDRGLSFF. The CDR3, as DNA: TGTGCCAGCAGTTTGGGTTACGTTGATCGCGGCTTATCTTTCTTT.

This clonotype came up a few times. J is TRBJ2-2 and V is TRBV20-1, with unresolved D. V lost 0 bases, J lost 3 bases, and 8 bases lay in between. This CDR3 contains 14 residues. CDR1 and CDR2 (germline): DFQATT, SNEGSKA (reference sequence). CDR3 bases: TGCAGTGCTAGAGATAAGCAGCACACCGGGGAGCTGTTTTTT. Its translation: CSARDKQHTGELFF.

This clonotype appeared many times. The V and J genes are TRBV3-1 and TRBJ2-2; D is unresolved. V shed 0 bases and J shed 4 bases, with 12 bases lying between them. Per germline, CDR1 LGHDT and CDR2 YNNKEL (reference sequence). This CDR3 is built from 16 residues. CDR3 DNA: TGTGCCAGCAGCCAAGATTTTGCCAGTGGCACCGGGGAGCTGTTTTTT. Amino acid sequence: CASSQDFASGTGELFF.

The chain carries TRBV6-5 and TRBJ2-7, with D possibly being TRBD2 (5 bases). There are 16 residues in the CDR3. Germline V lookup: CDR1 MNHEY, CDR2 SVGAGI. V lost 0 bases to trimming and J lost 5 bases, with 17 bases between them. CDR3: CASSYSIPSLTHEQYF. CDR3 in DNA: TGTGCCAGCAGTTACTCGATCCCTAGCCTGACCCACGAGCAGTACTTC.

Turning to this clonotype: A read error may produce the germline difference seen at one junction end. V usage is TRBV4-2 and J usage is TRBJ2-7; possibly TRBD2 for D (5 bases). Germline V gene sequence: CDR1 LGHNA, CDR2 YNFKEQ. This CDR3 is built from 16 residues. The CDR3 here is CASSQDFGWLAQEQYF. CDR3 bases: TGCGCCAGCAGCCAAGATTTCGGGTGGCTAGCACAAGAGCAGTACTTC.

This clonotype was counted only a few times. This chain links TRBV6-1 with TRBJ2-7; 9 bases map to TRBD2. V lost 10 bases to trimming and J lost 0 bases; unmatched junction nucleotides: 13. In germline, CDR1 is MNHNS, CDR2 SASEGT. The CDR3 length is 16 residues. CDR3 DNA sequence: TGTGCCACCCTTGGGGCTAGCGGGGTCGGCTCCTACGAGCAGTACTTC. This encodes CATLGASGVGSYEQYF.

This clonotype showed up just a few times. The gene calls are TRBV11-1 and TRBJ2-5, with a possible D match to TRBD2 (7 bases). The CDR3 totals 14 residues. Trimming pared 4 bases from V and 1 base from J, leaving 10 bases between. CDR1 and CDR2 (germline): SGHAT, FQDESV (reference sequence). In nucleotides, the CDR3 is TGTGCCAGCAGCTACAGGGAGGGCCAAGAGACCCAGTACTTC. Encoded protein: CASSYREGQETQYF. The whole variable domain, filled in from reference TRBV11-1 and TRBJ2-5, reads EAEVAQSPRYKITEKSQAVAFWCDPISGHATLYWYRQILGQGPELLVQFQDESVVDDSQLPKDRFSAERLKGVDSTLKIQPAELGDSAMYLCASSYREGQETQYFGPGTRLLVL.

The chain has TRBV5-5 and TRBJ2-2; D remains unclear. Per the germline V gene, CDR1 is SGHKS and CDR2 is YYEKEE (reference sequence). The CDR3 consists of 16 residues. The V end lost 4 bases, the J end lost 4 bases, and 17 bases lay between the germline ends. CDR3 nucleotide sequence: TGTGCCAGCAGCGGATCACCCTTATATCTCACCGGGGAGCTGTTTTTT. It translates to CASSGSPLYLTGELFF.

In this sample, this clonotype turned up a few times. The chain has TRBV18 and TRBJ2-3; 14 bases match TRBD2. Germline loops: CDR1 KGHSH, CDR2 LQKENI. There are 17 residues in the CDR3. After removal of 4 bases from V and 1 base from J, the junction contained 4 bases not matched to a gene. The CDR3: CASSRGTSGSGTDTQYF. The CDR3 nucleotides are TGTGCCAGCTCACGGGGGACTAGCGGGAGCGGCACAGATACGCAGTATTTT.

This clonotype was picked up a small number of times. The chain links TRBV2 to TRBJ2-4, with TRBD1 matching 9 bases. CDR1 and CDR2 from the germline V gene are SNHLY and FYNNEI. The CDR3 is 15 residues long. The V and J ends lost 7 bases and 2 bases, in that order; junction bases with no gene match: 6. The CDR3: CASNPGQGSKNIQYF. CDR3 coding DNA: TGTGCCAGCAACCCGGGACAGGGCTCCAAAAACATTCAGTACTTC.

This clonotype turned up a few times. This chain joins TRBV20-1 and TRBJ2-7, with D possibly being TRBD1 (6 bases). The CDR3 covers 15 residues. Germline V gene lookup returns CDR1 DFQATT and CDR2 SNEGSKA (reference sequence). The germline V and J ends were trimmed by 6 bases and 2 bases, with 20 bases remaining between them. This CDR3 is CSATPLGATPYEQYF. The CDR3 nucleotides read TGCAGTGCGACCCCTTTGGGGGCCACCCCCTACGAGCAGTACTTC.

In its sample, this clonotype was seen many times. The rearrangement uses TRBV2 and TRBJ2-7, with 9 bases fitting TRBD2. The V gene end was trimmed by 6 bases and the J gene end by 6 bases; junction bases not matched to a gene: 9. The germline V gene has CDR1 SNHLY and CDR2 FYNNEI. The CDR3 sequence is 14 residues long. The CDR3 is CASSPSGVSSEQYF. CDR3 coding DNA: TGTGCCAGCAGCCCTAGCGGGGTCTCTAGCGAGCAGTACTTC.

This clonotype was counted only a few times. The chain has TRBV9 and TRBJ2-4; perhaps TRBD2 as D (6 bases). This CDR3 comprises 10 residues. CDR1 is SGDLS, CDR2 YYNGEE, per germline. Trimming shortened V by 7 bases and J by 8 bases, and 7 bases separated the two germline ends. CDR3 nucleotide sequence: TGTGCCAGCGGAGGGGACATTCAGTACTTC. As protein: CASGGDIQYF.

V gene TRBV20-1 combines with J gene TRBJ1-1; D remains unclear. Trimming removed 2 bases from V and 5 bases from J, with 12 bases in between. The CDR3 runs 13 residues. CDR1 and CDR2 (germline): DFQATT, SNEGSKA (reference sequence). In DNA, the CDR3 is TGCAGTGCTAGATCCCGGGGAAGGACTGAAGCTTTCTTT. Protein product: CSARSRGRTEAFF.

The chain has TRBV11-1 and TRBJ2-2; D might be TRBD2 (6 bases). This CDR3 is 13 amino acids long. In germline, CDR1 is SGHAT, CDR2 FQDESV (reference sequence). Trimming removed 8 bases from V and 6 bases from J, with 13 bases in between. CDR3 region: CASPGAGSGELFF. In nucleotides, the CDR3 is TGTGCCAGCCCCGGGGCGGGATCCGGGGAGCTGTTTTTT.

This clonotype was seen at least ten times. The V call is TRBV28, the J call TRBJ2-3; D gene unclear. V lost 6 bases to trimming and J lost 0 bases, with 16 bases between them. The CDR3 sequence is 16 residues long. From germline, CDR1 is MDHEN and CDR2 SYDVKM. This chain's CDR3 is CASSPLSGVSTDTQYF. Here the CDR3 DNA reads TGTGCCAGCAGCCCCCTTTCGGGCGTAAGCACAGATACGCAGTATTTT. Full variable domain (rest looked up from reference TRBV28 and TRBJ2-3): DVKVTQSSRYLVKRTGEKVFLECVQDMDHENMFWYRQDPGLGLRLIYFSYDVKMKEKGDIPEGYSVSREKKERFSLILESASTNQTSMYLCASSPLSGVSTDTQYFGPGTRLTVL.

This clonotype was seen only a few times. The gene calls are TRBV6-5 and TRBJ2-7, with TRBD1 matching 11 bases. The germline V gene has CDR1 MNHEY and CDR2 SVGAGI. The CDR3 extends over 14 amino acids. The junction had 6 bases not matched to a gene; V was cut back by 4 bases and J by 7 bases. The CDR3 DNA reads TGTGCCAGCAGTTGGAGGGACAGGGGGGATGAGCAGTACTTC. This encodes CASSWRDRGDEQYF.

The rearrangement uses TRBV24-1 and TRBJ2-2; 7 nucleotides agree with TRBD1. Germline CDR1 is KGHDR and CDR2 is SFDVKD. V lost 4 bases, J lost 10 bases, and 11 bases stayed unmatched. The CDR3 covers 15 residues. For the CDR3, the DNA is TGTGCCACCAGTGACTCCGACAGGGTCGTAGAGGAGCTGTTTTTT. Its translation is CATSDSDRVVEELFF.

A remark on this clonotype: With a much larger clone just one base away, this may be a read error. The chain carries TRBV20-1 and TRBJ2-3, with D tentatively TRBD2 (6 bases). The germline V gene encodes CDR1 DFQATT and CDR2 SNEGSKA (reference sequence). CDR3 size: 15 residues. Between the trimmed V and J ends, which lost 1 base and 0 bases, there was a span of 11 bases. CDR3 DNA: TGCAGTGCTAGAGTCCGGAGCGGGAGCACAGATACGCAGTATTTT. This codes for CSARVRSGSTDTQYF.